The rows below give T cell receptor beta chains drawn from one sample of a study of blood T cell repertoires in COVID-19. Generated by immunoSEQ multiplex PCR, the TCRdb table keeps only in-frame clones and is missing some. The table shows around 300,000 clones, with 85% occurring only once. Sequenced material: peripheral blood. These receptors came from a woman aged 50 to 60 with active or convalescent COVID-19. The CDR3 runs from the conserved cysteine through the conserved F or W. The D gene is left open where the match is weak. Clone size is not always given. Where it is, it says once, few, many or a class for expanded clones.

TRBV11-2,TRBJ2-1,TRBD2,-,CASSSGTSGGVEQFF,TGTGCCAGCAGCTCAGGGACTAGCGGGGGAGTAGAGCAGTTCTTC
TRBV30,TRBJ1-5,-,-,CAWSVMRGNQPQHF,TGTGCCTGGAGCGTCATGAGGGGCAATCAGCCCCAGCATTTT
TRBV7-9,TRBJ2-1,TRBD2,-,CASRSGLSGGPNEQFF,TGTGCCAGCAGATCGGGGTTAAGCGGGGGTCCTAATGAGCAGTTCTTC
TRBV19,TRBJ1-3,-,-,CASSIRTTGNTIYF,TGTGCCAGTAGTATAAGGACAACTGGAAACACCATATATTTT
TRBV10-3,TRBJ2-7,-,-,CAISGTSGEQYF,TGTGCCATCAGTGGGACGAGCGGGGAGCAGTACTTC
TRBV19,TRBJ2-7,TRBD1,-,CASSPGGSFYEQYF,TGTGCCAGTAGCCCAGGGGGTAGCTTTTACGAGCAGTACTTC
TRBV4-1,TRBJ2-5,-,-,CASSQDRGDTPQETQYF,TGCGCCAGCAGCCAAGATCGGGGTGACACCCCCCAAGAGACCCAGTACTTC
TRBV5-6,TRBJ1-3,-,-,CASSLTGENTIYF,TGTGCCAGCAGCTTGACCGGGGAAAACACCATATATTTT
TRBV7-9,TRBJ2-1,TRBD2,once,CASSSRGLAGSLGNEQFF,TGTGCCAGCAGCTCGCGCGGCCTAGCGGGATCCCTTGGCAATGAGCAGTTCTTC
TRBV24-1,TRBJ1-5,-,-,CASQPEGQKLYSNQPQHF,TGTGCCTCCCAGCCGGAAGGACAGAAGCTGTATAGCAATCAGCCCCAGCATTTT
TRBV7-6,TRBJ2-6,-,-,CASSFGVRGSPLSGANVLTF,TGTGCCAGCAGCTTTGGCGTACGGGGATCTCCCCTCTCTGGGGCCAACGTCCTGACTTTC
TRBV19,TRBJ2-1,TRBD2,-,CASSPRLAGRGNEQFF,TGTGCCAGTAGTCCGCGACTAGCGGGAAGGGGCAATGAGCAGTTCTTC
TRBV2,TRBJ2-1,TRBD2,-,CASSEGREDYNEQFF,TGTGCCAGCAGTGAAGGGCGGGAGGACTACAATGAGCAGTTCTTC
TRBV30,TRBJ1-1,-,-,CAWSVLSVGVVAFF,TGTGCCTGGAGTGTACTGTCGGTCGGGGTAGTAGCTTTCTTT
TRBV28,TRBJ1-5,-,-,CAIGRGLSNQPQHF,TGTGCCATCGGCAGGGGCTTGAGCAATCAGCCCCAGCATTTT
TRBV6-5,TRBJ1-3,-,-,CASSPPVIGNTIYF,TGTGCCAGCAGTCCCCCTGTAATTGGAAACACCATATATTTT
TRBV7-9,TRBJ2-1,-,-,CASSLAFRHGNEQFF,TGTGCCAGCAGCTTAGCTTTCCGCCACGGGAATGAGCAGTTCTTC
TRBV27,TRBJ1-5,TRBD1,once,CASKSGGPNQPQHF,TGTGCCAGCAAGTCAGGGGGGCCAAATCAGCCCCAGCATTTT
TRBV28,TRBJ1-4,-,-,CASHSGGAETNEKLFF,TGTGCCAGCCATTCGGGGGGCGCGGAAACTAATGAAAAACTGTTTTTT
TRBV4-1,TRBJ2-1,TRBD2,-,CASSVRLAGDRYSYNEQFF,TGCGCCAGCAGCGTTCGACTAGCGGGAGACCGTTACTCCTACAATGAGCAGTTCTTC
TRBV7-3,TRBJ2-1,TRBD2,-,CASSSPSGSNEQFF,TGTGCCAGCAGCTCTCCTAGCGGGAGCAATGAGCAGTTCTTC
TRBV5-4,TRBJ2-5,TRBD2,-,CASSRGGGGETQYF,TGTGCCAGCAGCCGCGGGGGAGGAGGGGAGACCCAGTACTTC
TRBV9,TRBJ2-7,TRBD2,-,CASSPRGSGREAEQYF,TGTGCCAGCAGCCCGCGAGGGAGCGGGAGGGAGGCCGAGCAGTACTTC
TRBV5-1,TRBJ2-7,TRBD2,-,CASSWTSGSPYEQYF,TGCGCCAGCAGCTGGACTAGCGGGAGTCCTTACGAGCAGTACTTC
TRBV5-4,TRBJ2-1,-,-,CASSPSKWSEQFF,TGTGCCAGCAGCCCTTCTAAGTGGAGTGAGCAGTTCTTC
TRBV4-1,TRBJ2-5,-,-,CASSQVAPVVLETQYF,TGCGCCAGCAGCCAAGTCGCCCCAGTGGTATTAGAGACCCAGTACTTC
TRBV7-2,TRBJ2-1,-,-,CASSLGWGHEQFF,TGTGCCAGCAGCTTAGGATGGGGGCATGAGCAGTTCTTC
TRBV27,TRBJ2-2,TRBD2,-,CASSPPAGGAGELFF,TGTGCCAGCAGTCCCCCAGCGGGAGGGGCCGGGGAGCTGTTTTTT
TRBV19,TRBJ2-7,TRBD1,-,CASSVAGTGFPYEQYF,TGTGCCAGTAGTGTCGCCGGGACAGGGTTTCCCTACGAGCAGTACTTC
TRBV6-5,TRBJ2-1,TRBD2,-,CASRVAGFSYNEQFF,TGTGCCAGCAGGGTAGCGGGGTTCTCCTACAATGAGCAGTTCTTC
TRBV29-1,TRBJ2-1,TRBD2,once,CSSTGRSGSVNEQFF,TGCAGCTCGACGGGAAGAAGCGGGAGTGTGAATGAGCAGTTCTTC
TRBV10-3,TRBJ2-2,TRBD2,-,CAISGTVPSGRPDTGELFF,TGTGCCATCAGTGGGACGGTTCCTAGCGGGAGGCCAGACACCGGGGAGCTGTTTTTT
TRBV5-1,TRBJ2-7,TRBD2,once,CASRGGGPYEQYF,TGCGCCAGCAGGGGCGGGGGACCCTACGAGCAGTACTTC
TRBV10-2,TRBJ2-5,-,-,CASRERWGRETQYF,TGCGCCAGCAGAGAGCGGTGGGGGCGAGAGACCCAGTACTTC
TRBV21-1,TRBJ2-7,-,-,CASSKRRAGSEQYF,TGTGCCAGCAGCAAGAGAAGAGCGGGTTCCGAGCAGTACTTC
TRBV4-2,TRBJ2-5,TRBD2,medium-sized,CASSPGEAGRETQYF,TGTGCCAGCAGCCCCGGTGAAGCGGGGAGAGAGACCCAGTACTTC
TRBV3-1/TRBV3-2,TRBJ2-7,TRBD2,few,CASSQDRLAGYEQYF,TGTGCCAGCAGCCAAGATCGACTAGCGGGCTACGAGCAGTACTTC
TRBV27,TRBJ1-2,-,-,CASSRSGPLYGYTF,TGTGCCAGCAGTCGCAGCGGCCCCCTCTATGGCTACACCTTC
TRBV20-1,TRBJ2-3,-,-,CSARRTDTQYF,TGCAGTGCTAGACGTACAGATACGCAGTATTTT
TRBV24-1,TRBJ1-2,TRBD1,-,CATSDLTRDREGSSYGYTF,TGTGCCACCAGTGATTTGACTAGGGACAGGGAAGGTTCTAGCTATGGCTACACCTTC
TRBV7-9,TRBJ2-1,-,-,CASTIDSGGRNEQFF,TGTGCCAGCACCATAGACTCAGGAGGGCGCAATGAGCAGTTCTTC
TRBV5-4,TRBJ2-7,TRBD2,-,CASSRGLASYEQYF,TGTGCCAGCAGCCGGGGACTAGCTTCCTACGAGCAGTACTTC
TRBV25-1,TRBJ2-2,-,-,CASSVSGLMRELFF,TGTGCCAGCAGTGTCTCAGGATTGATGCGGGAGCTGTTTTTT
TRBV29-1,TRBJ1-1,TRBD1,-,CSYNSGTGVNEAFF,TGCAGCTACAACTCCGGGACAGGGGTGAATGAAGCTTTCTTT
TRBV16,TRBJ2-1,-,-,CASSQSILGGTRGSYNEQFF,TGTGCCAGCAGCCAATCGATTTTGGGGGGAACCAGAGGGTCCTACAATGAGCAGTTCTTC
TRBV12-5,TRBJ2-7,-,-,CASGSGSYEQYF,TGTGCTAGTGGTTCGGGGTCCTACGAGCAGTACTTC
TRBV7-6,TRBJ2-1,TRBD2,once,CASSRRLLAGGPRPTNEQFF,TGTGCCAGCAGCCGGCGGTTACTAGCGGGAGGCCCCCGGCCCACGAATGAGCAGTTCTTC
TRBV5-4,TRBJ2-6,-,once,CASSLVASPGANVLTF,TGTGCCAGCAGCTTGGTGGCCTCCCCTGGGGCCAACGTCCTGACTTTC